One sample yielded the 29 T cell receptor beta chains listed below, sequenced in a study of PD-1 and CTLA-4 blockade in melanoma. Only in-frame clones appear in the TCRdb table, and some are missing; sequencing was by immunoSEQ multiplex PCR. The profile shows nearly 30,000 clones, roughly 91% of them singletons. Specimen: CD8+ T cells from peripheral blood, collected before anti-PD-1 treatment. The receptors were sampled from a human donor with melanoma.

This sequence joins TRBV6-1 and TRBJ2-7; TRBD1 matches at 10 bases. The CDR3 totals 16 residues. The trim removed 2 bases at V and 4 bases at J, leaving 8 bases unmatched. CDR1 is MNHNS and CDR2 is SASEGT in the germline V gene. In nucleotides, the CDR3 is TGTGCCAGCAGTGAATGGGAGACAGGGGGCTCGTACGAGCAGTACTTC. Residues: CASSEWETGGSYEQYF.

The rearrangement uses TRBV15 and TRBJ2-7; 7 bases fit TRBD2. Germline V lookup: CDR1 LNHNV, CDR2 YYDKDF (reference sequence). This CDR3 has 15 residues. V gave up 4 bases and J gave up 6 bases; unmatched junction bases: 12. DNA of the CDR3: TGTGCCACCAGCACCCCCGGCGGGAGCCTATCCGAGCAGTACTTC. Protein product: CATSTPGGSLSEQYF.

The genes are TRBV21-1 and TRBJ1-5; the table assigns TRBD1, which was not confirmed against the DNA. TRBV21-1 is assigned pseudogene status. The CDR3 contains 14 residues. CDR3: CASTPKQDNQPQHF. In DNA, the CDR3 is TGTGCCAGCACCCCGAAACAAGACAATCAGCCCCAGCATTTT.

The DNA of the CDR3 is TGTGCCACCAGCAGAAGCTTAAGCTCCTACAATGAGCAGTTCTTC. Translated, it gives CATSRSLSSYNEQFF. The chain links TRBV15 to TRBJ2-1; no clear D. Per germline, CDR1 LNHNV and CDR2 YYDKDF (reference sequence). V lost 2 bases, J lost 0 bases, and 8 bases lay in between. The CDR3 runs 15 residues.

The rearrangement joins TRBV9 to TRBJ2-7; TRBD1 aligns across 9 bases. CDR3 size: 15 residues. In germline, CDR1 is SGDLS, CDR2 YYNGEE. Losses at the gene ends were 0 bases for V and 6 bases for J; bases not matched to a gene: 7. The CDR3, as DNA: TGTGCCAGCAGCGTAGGAGGGACAGGGTATTTCGAGCAGTACTTC. Translation gives CASSVGGTGYFEQYF. Based on the CDR3 plus reference TRBV9 and TRBJ2-7, the full variable domain is DSGVTQTPKHLITATGQRVTLRCSPRSGDLSVYWYQQSLDQGLQFLIQYYNGEERAKGNILERFSAQQFPDLHSELNLSSLELGDSALYFCASSVGGTGYFEQYFGPGTRLTVT.

The chain recombines TRBV28 with TRBJ1-5; D ambiguous. V lost 6 bases and J lost 0, with 21 bases in between. Germline CDR1 MDHEN, CDR2 SYDVKM. CDR3 size: 18 residues. For the CDR3, the DNA is TGTGCCAGCAGCCCGGCGGTCGGGGATGTTTATAGCAATCAGCCCCAGCATTTT. This sequence encodes CASSPAVGDVYSNQPQHF.

This chain links TRBV6-5 with TRBJ2-7; a weak D match, TRBD1 (5 bases). CDR1 MNHEY and CDR2 SVGAGI come from the germline V gene. The CDR3 is 14 residues long. V was pared by 2 bases and J by 6 bases, with 14 bases between. The CDR3, as DNA: TGTGCCAGCAGTTACAAAACAGGACGGCGCGAGCAGTACTTC. Its protein is CASSYKTGRREQYF.

This chain joins TRBV7-9 and TRBJ2-7; no firm D call. V was cut by 3 bases and J by 2 bases, with 20 bases left in between. This CDR3 comprises 17 residues. In germline, CDR1 is SEHNR, CDR2 FQNEAQ (reference sequence). The CDR3 here is CASSFPPDFQSTYEQYF. CDR3 nucleotide sequence: TGTGCCAGCAGCTTCCCGCCAGACTTCCAAAGTACCTACGAGCAGTACTTC.

This clone has only one observation. V and J are TRBV5-4 and TRBJ2-5, with a weak D call TRBD1 (6 bases). Trimming cost V 4 bases and J 3 bases, with 19 bases left between them. The CDR3 spans 16 residues. In germline, CDR1 is SGHNT, CDR2 YYREEE (reference sequence). The CDR3 DNA reads as TGTGCCAGCAGCAACCCGGGACAAGAGTTCGAAGAGACCCAGTACTTC. This sequence encodes CASSNPGQEFEETQYF.

This clone occurred once. This chain links TRBV27 with TRBJ1-2, with 7 bases fitting TRBD1. The V gene's germline CDR1 is MNHEY and CDR2 SMNVEV (reference sequence). With V trimmed by 4 bases and J by 3 bases, 14 bases remained unmatched. The CDR3 sequence is 17 residues long. The DNA of the CDR3 is TGTGCCAGCAGTTCATTACAAAAGGGGGCGCTGGACTATGGCTACACCTTC. Its translation is CASSSLQKGALDYGYTF.

This clone was found a few times. J is TRBJ1-1 and V is TRBV10-3; TRBD1 matches 7 bases. The CDR3 runs to 14 residues. V was clipped by 6 bases and J by 0 bases; unmatched bases: 4. Germline CDR1 is ENHRY and CDR2 is SYGVKD. The CDR3 is CAIRGDRLNTEAFF. The CDR3 region has the DNA TGTGCCATCAGGGGGGACAGATTGAACACTGAAGCTTTCTTT.

The rearrangement joins TRBV3-1 (or the pseudogene TRBV3-2) to TRBJ1-5; D is unresolved. V lost 4 bases to trimming and J lost 8 bases, with 12 bases between them. This CDR3 spans 13 amino acids. Germline CDR1 LGHDT, CDR2 YNNKEL (reference sequence). The chain's CDR3 is CASSPTPPEPQHF. CDR3 DNA sequence: TGTGCCAGCAGCCCGACACCACCGGAGCCCCAGCATTTT.

The genes are TRBV5-4 and TRBJ1-6; the match to TRBD1 covers 10 bases. Germline V gives CDR1 SGHNT, CDR2 YYREEE (reference sequence). This CDR3 spans 14 amino acids. V was clipped by 4 bases and J by 9 bases; unmatched bases: 4. The CDR3 is CASSPGTGVSPLHF. As DNA, the CDR3 is TGTGCCAGCAGCCCCGGGACAGGGGTTTCACCCCTCCACTTT. Complete variable domain (other parts from reference TRBV5-4 and TRBJ1-6): ETGVTQSPTHLIKTRGQQVTLRCSSQSGHNTVSWYQQALGQGPQFIFQYYREEENGRGNFPPRFSGLQFPNYSSELNVNALELDDSALYLCASSPGTGVSPLHFGNGTRLTVT.

The chain has TRBV9 and TRBJ2-1; 7 nucleotides match TRBD1. The trim removed 4 bases at V and 5 bases at J, leaving 12 bases unmatched. The germline CDR1 and CDR2 sequences are SGDLS and YYNGEE. This CDR3 spans 16 amino acids. The CDR3 region is CASSPSIGTADNEQFF. The CDR3 bases are TGTGCCAGCAGCCCATCGATCGGGACAGCTGACAATGAGCAGTTCTTC.

The chain links TRBV10-3 to TRBJ2-7, with D perhaps TRBD2 (6 bases). This CDR3 has 16 amino acids. The germline V and J ends were trimmed by 4 bases and 4 bases, with 20 bases remaining between them. Germline V gene lookup returns CDR1 ENHRY and CDR2 SYGVKD. The CDR3 loop is CAISAEGTIGAYEQYF. The DNA for the CDR3 is TGTGCCATCAGTGCGGAGGGGACCATAGGCGCGTACGAGCAGTACTTC.

The CDR3 protein is CASSSLGSPLHF. CDR3 nucleotide sequence: TGTGCCAGCAGCTCTTTGGGTTCACCCCTCCACTTT. The chain has TRBV7-9 and TRBJ1-6; no definite D call. The CDR3 sequence is 12 residues long. Germline lookup yields CDR1 SEHNR and CDR2 FQNEAQ (reference sequence). The V gene lost 4 bases and the J gene lost 9 bases, with 7 bases spanning the gap.

The gene calls are TRBV7-9 and TRBJ1-2; D not resolved. This CDR3 has 14 residues. Trimming removed 5 bases from V and 3 bases from J, with 13 bases in between. The germline CDR1 and CDR2 sequences are SEHNR and FQNEAQ (reference sequence). The CDR3, as DNA: TGTGCCAGCAGCCCTCTCCCGACGGACTATGGCTACACCTTC. It translates to CASSPLPTDYGYTF.

This chain uses TRBV2 with TRBJ2-3, with 7 bases matching TRBD1. Germline CDR1 and CDR2: SNHLY and FYNNEI. The CDR3 runs to 16 residues. V was clipped by 4 bases and J by 3 bases; unmatched bases: 10. CDR3 sequence reads: CASSGGGLLGTDTQYF. Here the CDR3 DNA reads TGTGCCAGCAGTGGAGGGGGCCTTTTGGGGACAGATACGCAGTATTTT.

This clone was seen once. V usage is TRBV12-3 or TRBV12-4 and J usage is TRBJ2-5, with TRBD2 matching 8 bases. This CDR3 has 13 amino acids. The V segment lost 5 bases and the J segment 5 bases; nucleotides outside the gene matches: 4. The CDR3: CASSPREGETQYF. In DNA, the CDR3 is TGTGCCAGCAGTCCCCGGGAGGGGGAGACCCAGTACTTC.

The CDR3 here is CASSRQGLVKLFF. In nucleotides, the CDR3 is TGTGCCAGCTCCAGACAGGGTTTAGTTAAACTGTTTTTT. The rearrangement links TRBV27 to TRBJ1-4; 7 positions match TRBD1. This CDR3 is 13 amino acids long. Germline V CDR1 and CDR2: MNHEY, SMNVEV (reference sequence). With V trimmed by 8 bases and J by 11 bases, 11 bases remained unmatched.

This clone was seen a handful of times. V and J are TRBV9 and TRBJ2-7, with no clear D. Germline V lookup: CDR1 SGDLS, CDR2 YYNGEE. The length of the CDR3 is 12 residues. The ends were cut back, 4 bases at V and 7 bases at J, with 12 bases in the middle. CDR3 sequence reads: CASSTDSGEQYF. For the CDR3, the DNA is TGTGCCAGCAGCACCGACTCCGGGGAGCAGTACTTC.

The gene calls are TRBV24-1 and TRBJ2-6; no definite D call. Germline lookup yields CDR1 KGHDR and CDR2 SFDVKD. This CDR3 contains 13 residues. V was trimmed by 8 bases and J by 1 base, leaving 5 bases between them. The CDR3 here is CATKESGANVLTF. The CDR3 nucleotides are TGTGCCACCAAGGAGTCTGGGGCCAACGTCCTGACTTTC.

This chain joins TRBV9 and TRBJ2-2, with D unresolved. The germline V and J ends were trimmed by 3 bases and 4 bases, with 7 bases remaining between them. This CDR3 spans 13 amino acids. Germline-derived CDR1 and CDR2 are SGDLS and YYNGEE. CDR3 DNA: TGTGCCAGCAGCGGTTTTATCACCGGGGAGCTGTTTTTT. This encodes CASSGFITGELFF.

V and J are TRBV21-1 and TRBJ2-5; TRBD1 is the table's D call and was not checked against the DNA. TRBV21-1 is noted as a pseudogene. CDR3 length: 15 amino acids. The CDR3 loop is CASSGWTGVWETQYF. Here the CDR3 DNA reads TGTGCCAGCAGCGGTTGGACAGGGGTGTGGGAGACCCAGTACTTC.

The chain recombines TRBV3-1 (or the pseudogene TRBV3-2) with TRBJ2-7; 11 bases are shared with TRBD2. The V segment lost 5 bases and the J segment 7 bases; nucleotides outside the gene matches: 10. The CDR3 contains 15 residues. CDR1 is LGHDT, CDR2 YNNKEL, per germline (reference sequence). The CDR3 nucleotides are TGTGCCAGCAGCGCCGGGACTAGCGGCTTCGGAGAGCAGTACTTC. Translation: CASSAGTSGFGEQYF.

V usage is TRBV12-5 and J usage is TRBJ2-5; 7 bases agree with TRBD2. The germline V gene has CDR1 LGHNT and CDR2 FRNRAP. CDR3 length: 13 amino acids. Trimming removed 8 bases from V and 5 bases from J; junction bases left unmatched: 8. CDR3 protein: CASSGIAGETQYF. DNA for the CDR3: TGTGCTAGTAGCGGGATCGCCGGGGAGACCCAGTACTTC.

CDR3 bases: TGTGCCAGCAGTGAAAGGGGCAGGTCCGACTATGGCTACACCTTC. Protein: CASSERGRSDYGYTF. The V and J genes are TRBV6-1 and TRBJ1-2; weak D call: TRBD1 (5 bases). Germline V gene sequence: CDR1 MNHNS, CDR2 SASEGT. The germline V and J ends were trimmed by 2 bases and 3 bases, with 13 bases remaining between them. This CDR3 comprises 15 residues.

The V call is TRBV19, the J call TRBJ2-1, with 10 bases aligning to TRBD2. The CDR3 spans 17 residues. Looked up from germline, CDR1 is LNHDA and CDR2 is SQIVND (reference sequence). V dropped 10 bases and J dropped 6; count of bases not matched to a gene: 18. The CDR3 coding sequence is TGTGCCACCGTGGGGCTAGCGGGAGAGCCTACCCGCAATGAGCAGTTCTTC. It yields the protein CATVGLAGEPTRNEQFF.

The table lists this clone with a count of one. The chain has TRBV30 and TRBJ2-7, with D possibly being TRBD2 (5 bases). This CDR3 is 12 amino acids long. CDR1 and CDR2 (germline): GTSNPN, SVGIG (reference sequence). V lost 2 bases and J lost 5, with 10 bases in between. CDR3 bases: TGTGCCTGGAGTCCCTCACTAGACGAGCAGTACTTC. Protein: CAWSPSLDEQYF. The whole variable domain, filled in from reference TRBV30 and TRBJ2-7, reads SQTIHQWPATLVQPVGSPLSLECTVEGTSNPNLYWYRQAAGRGLQLLFYSVGIGQISSEVPQNLSASRPQDRQFILSSKKLLLSDSGFYLCAWSPSLDEQYFGPGTRLTVT.